This TCR beta chain was documented in a study of chemoradiotherapy in HPV16-positive cancers. Background on the study: A couple of HPV16-positive patients' cells yielded candidate HPV-specific clones and common motifs.

A remark on this clone: The antigen is not known.

Overall study results and limits: The functional HPV-specific definition rests on just a couple of HPV16-positive patients.

Trimming pared 8 bases from V and 5 bases from J, leaving 15 bases between. The CDR3 sequence is 13 residues long. Germline lookup yields CDR1 MNHEY and CDR2 SVGAGI. This table comes from immunoSEQ multiplex PCR, and its TCRdb copy is limited to in-frame clones, with some not included. This sample carries approximately 8,400 clones, approximately 80% of them seen once, and the ten largest clones take 1.9%. The genes are TRBV6-5 and TRBJ1-2; D gene unclear. Sample collection occurred from a patient who underwent chemoradiotherapy. This receptor was identified in a human donor with HPV-associated anogenital cancer. In DNA, the CDR3 is TGTGCCAGCCGGAGGGTAGCGGGGTATGGCTACACCTTC. Translating it yields CASRRVAGYGYTF.